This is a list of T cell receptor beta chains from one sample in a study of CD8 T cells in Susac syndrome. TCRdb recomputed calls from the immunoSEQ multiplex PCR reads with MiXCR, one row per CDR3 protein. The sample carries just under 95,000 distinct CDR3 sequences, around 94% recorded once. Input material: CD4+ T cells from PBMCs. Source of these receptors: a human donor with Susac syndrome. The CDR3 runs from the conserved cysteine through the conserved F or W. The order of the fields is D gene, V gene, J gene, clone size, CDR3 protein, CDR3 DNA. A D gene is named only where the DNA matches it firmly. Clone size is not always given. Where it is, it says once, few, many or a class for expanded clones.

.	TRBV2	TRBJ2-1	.	CASSESRGPGPNEQFF	TGTGCCAGCAGTGAGAGTCGGGGGCCAGGACCGAACGAGCAGTTCTTC
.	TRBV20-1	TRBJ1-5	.	CSARDRSGSGNQPQHF	TGCAGTGCTAGAGATCGATCCGGGTCGGGAAATCAGCCCCAGCATTTT
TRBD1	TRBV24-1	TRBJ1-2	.	CATSRQGIDYGYTF	TGTGCCACCAGTCGACAGGGGATTGACTATGGCTACACCTTC
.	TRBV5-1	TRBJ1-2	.	CASSLDRETTGYTF	TGCGCCAGCAGCTTGGACAGGGAGACGACTGGCTACACCTTC
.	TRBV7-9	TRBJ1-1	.	CASSLGGDIKGAFF	TGTGCCAGCAGCTTAGGGGGGGACATCAAGGGAGCTTTCTTT
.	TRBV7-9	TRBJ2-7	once	CASSHSYGEQYF	TGTGCCAGCAGCCACAGTTACGGCGAGCAGTACTTC
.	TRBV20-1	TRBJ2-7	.	CSARGGTDVWEQYF	TGCAGTGCTAGGGGCGGGACGGATGTGTGGGAGCAGTACTTC
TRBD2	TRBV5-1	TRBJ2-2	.	CASSFSGGNTGELFF	TGCGCCAGCAGCTTCAGCGGGGGGAACACCGGGGAGCTGTTTTTT
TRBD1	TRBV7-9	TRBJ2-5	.	CASSPAGTGGRKTQYF	TGTGCCAGCAGCCCCGCCGGGACAGGGGGTAGGAAGACCCAGTACTTC
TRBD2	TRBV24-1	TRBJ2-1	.	CATSVAGGSSYNEQFF	TGTGCCACCAGCGTAGCGGGGGGGAGCTCCTACAATGAGCAGTTCTTC
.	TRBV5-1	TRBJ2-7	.	CASSSGYYEQYF	TGCGCCAGCAGCTCAGGATACTACGAGCAGTACTTC
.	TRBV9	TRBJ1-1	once	CASSVRASGNTEAFF	TGTGCCAGCAGCGTAAGGGCTTCGGGGAACACTGAAGCTTTCTTT
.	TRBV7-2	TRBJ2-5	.	CASSLLQIYQETQYF	TGTGCCAGCAGCTTACTGCAGATCTATCAAGAGACCCAGTACTTC
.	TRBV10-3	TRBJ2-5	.	CASSGLGGETQYF	TGTGCCAGCAGCGGGTTAGGAGGAGAGACCCAGTACTTC
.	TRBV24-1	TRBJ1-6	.	CATRPTGRGSPLHF	TGTGCCACCAGACCTACAGGGAGAGGTTCACCCCTCCACTTT
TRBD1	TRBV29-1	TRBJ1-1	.	CSVGGPTGVNTEAFF	TGCAGCGTTGGGGGGCCGACAGGGGTTAACACTGAAGCTTTCTTT
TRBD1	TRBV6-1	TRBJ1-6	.	CASSLDRGTSPLHF	TGTGCCAGCAGTCTGGACAGGGGGACTTCACCCCTCCACTTT
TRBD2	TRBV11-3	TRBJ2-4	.	CASSYSSGGNNIQYF	TGTGCCAGCAGTTACTCTAGCGGGGGAAATAACATTCAGTACTTC
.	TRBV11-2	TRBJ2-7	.	CASSLSRVETYEQYF	TGTGCCAGCAGCTTATCTAGAGTTGAGACTTACGAGCAGTACTTC
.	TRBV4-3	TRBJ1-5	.	CASSQDSGGNQPQHF	TGCGCCAGCAGCCAAGATTCAGGGGGCAATCAGCCCCAGCATTTT
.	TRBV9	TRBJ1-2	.	CASSVVGRYGYTF	TGTGCCAGCAGCGTAGTAGGGCGCTATGGCTACACCTTC
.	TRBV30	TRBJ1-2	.	CAWSLQGVGYTF	TGTGCCTGGAGTCTCCAGGGAGTTGGCTACACCTTC
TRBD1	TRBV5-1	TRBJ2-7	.	CASSLPGQGYEQYF	TGCGCCAGCAGCTTGCCGGGACAGGGCTACGAGCAGTACTTC
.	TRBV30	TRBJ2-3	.	CAWSGAGDGTDTQYF	TGTGCCTGGAGTGGGGCAGGGGACGGCACAGATACGCAGTATTTT
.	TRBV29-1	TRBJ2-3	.	CSFGLSRDTQYF	TGCAGCTTTGGACTATCTAGAGATACGCAGTATTTT
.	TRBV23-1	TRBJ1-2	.	CASSFPGHHYGYTF	TGCGCCAGCAGTTTTCCGGGACACCACTATGGCTACACCTTC
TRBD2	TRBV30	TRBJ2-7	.	CAWSVGSGTLEQYF	TGTGCCTGGAGTGTAGGCAGCGGGACCCTCGAGCAGTACTTC
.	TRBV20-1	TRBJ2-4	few	CSAKGRLFENIQYF	TGCAGTGCTAAAGGGCGGTTATTCGAAAACATTCAGTACTTC
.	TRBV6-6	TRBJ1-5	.	CASSYGSYNQPQHF	TGTGCCAGCAGTTACGGCAGTTACAATCAGCCCCAGCATTTT
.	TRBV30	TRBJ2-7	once	CAWSVGRLNEQYF	TGTGCCTGGAGTGTAGGGCGGTTGAACGAGCAGTACTTC
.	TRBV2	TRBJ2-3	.	CASSENRGGAAATDTQYF	TGTGCCAGCAGTGAAAATCGGGGCGGGGCCGCGGCCACAGATACGCAGTATTTT
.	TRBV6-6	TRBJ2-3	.	CASRQSGRGYDTQYF	TGTGCCAGCAGACAATCGGGACGGGGGTATGATACGCAGTATTTT
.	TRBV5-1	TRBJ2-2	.	CASSLAVSPGELFF	TGCGCCAGCAGCTTGGCCGTCAGTCCCGGGGAGCTGTTTTTT